This T cell receptor (beta chain) was recorded in a study of CD8+ T cells in alopecia areata. Study background: The duration of tofacitinib was 6 to 18 months, with 6 months off drug afterward. General study points: With tofacitinib ongoing, many expanded lesional clones persisted in both scalp and blood.

The treatment here: oral pan-JAK inhibitor, 5-10 mg twice daily. Sorting of PBMCs yielded the CD4+ and CD8+ T cells. The CDR3 is made up of 15 amino acids. Germline assignment: CDR1 SGHTA and CDR2 FQGNSA. Trimming cost V 5 bases and J 5 bases, with 18 bases left between them. Isolated RNA was reverse transcribed into cDNA used as the sequencing template. Clones were sequenced by immunoSEQ multiplex PCR, and TCRdb holds only the in-frame ones, with some missing. The sample records about 190,000 clones, 60% being singletons. Regarding this clone: Its antigen is still unknown.

This clonotype was obtained from a human donor with alopecia areata. Sequenced material: CD4+ T cells sorted from blood, taken at week 4, from a patient treated with tofacitinib. This chain connects TRBV7-2 to TRBJ1-2; D is undetermined. CDR3 sequence (DNA): TGTGCCAGCAGCCAACCGGGGAGCGTTCTATATGGCTACACCTTC. Translating it yields CASSQPGSVLYGYTF. The full variable domain, with the rest looked up from reference TRBV7-2 and TRBJ1-2, is GAGVSQSPSNKVTEKGKDVELRCDPISGHTALYWYRQSLGQGLEFLIYFQGNSAPDKSGLPSDRFSAERTGGSVSTLTIQRTQQEDSAVYLCASSQPGSVLYGYTFGSGTRLTVV.